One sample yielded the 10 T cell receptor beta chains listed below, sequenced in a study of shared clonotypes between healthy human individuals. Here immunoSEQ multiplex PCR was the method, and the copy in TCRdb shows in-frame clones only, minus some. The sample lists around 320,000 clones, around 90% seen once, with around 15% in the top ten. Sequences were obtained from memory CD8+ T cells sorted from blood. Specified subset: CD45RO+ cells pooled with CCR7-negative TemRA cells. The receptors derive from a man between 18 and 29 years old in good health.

The CDR3 is CASSVGHSSYEQYF. The DNA of the CDR3 is TGTGCCAGCAGCGTAGGTCACAGCTCCTACGAGCAGTACTTC. The chain is built from TRBV9 and TRBJ2-7; D gene uncertain. Germline V gene sequence: CDR1 SGDLS, CDR2 YYNGEE. V lost 0 bases and J lost 0, with 7 bases in between. CDR3 size: 14 residues.

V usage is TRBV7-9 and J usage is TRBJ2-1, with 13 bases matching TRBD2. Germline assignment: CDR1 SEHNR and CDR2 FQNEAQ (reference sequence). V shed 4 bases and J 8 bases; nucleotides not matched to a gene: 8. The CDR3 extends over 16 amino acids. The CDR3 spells CASSSRRTSGSDEQFF. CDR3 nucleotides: TGTGCCAGCAGCTCCCGACGGACTAGCGGGAGCGATGAGCAGTTCTTC.

The CDR3 protein is CASSLADRGQETQYF. The CDR3 nucleotides read TGCGCCAGCAGCTTGGCCGACAGGGGACAAGAGACCCAGTACTTC. The rearrangement links TRBV5-1 to TRBJ2-5; 8 nucleotides line up with TRBD1. J lost 2 bases, V lost 0 bases, and 3 bases had no gene match. There are 15 residues in the CDR3. CDR1 SGHRS and CDR2 YFSETQ come from the germline V gene.

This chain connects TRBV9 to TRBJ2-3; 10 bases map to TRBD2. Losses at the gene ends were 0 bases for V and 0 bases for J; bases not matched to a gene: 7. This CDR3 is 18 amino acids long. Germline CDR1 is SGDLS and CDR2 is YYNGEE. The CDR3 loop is CASSVAPGLAISTDTQYF. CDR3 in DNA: TGTGCCAGCAGCGTAGCCCCGGGACTAGCGATTAGCACAGATACGCAGTATTTT.

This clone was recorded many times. The CDR3 is CASSFRGDSQETQYF. As DNA, the CDR3 is TGTGCCAGCAGCTTCAGAGGGGACAGTCAAGAGACCCAGTACTTC. The chain couples TRBV13 to TRBJ2-5; TRBD1 matches at 7 bases. Germline lookup yields CDR1 PRHDT and CDR2 FYEKMQ (reference sequence). V shed 3 bases, J shed 2 bases, and the junction held 6 bases outside the gene matches. The CDR3 extends over 15 amino acids.

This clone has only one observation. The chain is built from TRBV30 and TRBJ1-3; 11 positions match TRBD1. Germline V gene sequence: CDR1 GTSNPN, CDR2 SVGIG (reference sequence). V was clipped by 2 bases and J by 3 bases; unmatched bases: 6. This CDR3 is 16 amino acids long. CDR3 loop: CAWSFWTGGYGNTIYF. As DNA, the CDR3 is TGTGCCTGGAGTTTCTGGACAGGGGGCTATGGAAACACCATATATTTT.

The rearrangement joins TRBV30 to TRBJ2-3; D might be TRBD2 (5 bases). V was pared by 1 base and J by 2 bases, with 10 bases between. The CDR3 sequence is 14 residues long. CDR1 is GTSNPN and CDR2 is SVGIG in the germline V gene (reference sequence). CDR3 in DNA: TGTGCCTGGAGTGAGGGAGCCTTCACAGATACGCAGTATTTT. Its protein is CAWSEGAFTDTQYF.

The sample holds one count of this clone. The CDR3 sequence: CASSQLLGGEQPQHF. In nucleotides, the CDR3 is TGCGCCAGCAGCCAACTACTAGGGGGCGAACAGCCCCAGCATTTT. The V call is TRBV4-3, the J call TRBJ1-5; TRBD1 matches 7 bases. The J segment lost 7 bases and the V segment lost 2 bases, leaving 8 bases of the junction unmatched. The CDR3 loop spans 15 amino acids. Germline V gene sequence: CDR1 LGHNA, CDR2 YSLEER.

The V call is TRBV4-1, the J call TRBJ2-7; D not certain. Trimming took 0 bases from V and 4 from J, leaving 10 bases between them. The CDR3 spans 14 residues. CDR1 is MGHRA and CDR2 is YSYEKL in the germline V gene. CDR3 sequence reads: CASSQDRRAYEQYF. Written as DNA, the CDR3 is TGCGCCAGCAGCCAAGACAGAAGGGCTTACGAGCAGTACTTC.

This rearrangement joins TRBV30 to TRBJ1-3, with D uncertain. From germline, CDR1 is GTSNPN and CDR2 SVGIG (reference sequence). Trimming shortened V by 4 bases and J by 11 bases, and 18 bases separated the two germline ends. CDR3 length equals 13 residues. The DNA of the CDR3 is TGTGCCTGGACTCCCAACTTTGGGAGCGCCATATATTTT. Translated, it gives CAWTPNFGSAIYF.